This entry describes one T cell receptor beta chain. The target antigen is unknown. The data were obtained in a study of T cells in localized non-small cell lung cancer. Whole-study results and caveats: Uninvolved nearby lung showed the greatest T cell clonality, exceeding that found in tumor. Median about 58 top-100 tumor clones were shared with paired adjacent lung.

Clones were read by immunoSEQ multiplex PCR, and TCRdb kept only the in-frame ones, dropping some. The table lists fewer than 25,000 clones, about 89% of them singletons. This CDR3 region has 15 residues. V was shortened by 1 base and J by 3 bases, with 11 bases between the two germline ends. From germline, CDR1 is SGHNT and CDR2 YENEEA. Source: peripheral blood, taken before any cancer treatment. The TCR originated in a male donor aged 60 or over with stage I lung adenocarcinoma. This chain links TRBV11-3 with TRBJ2-3, with D possibly called TRBD1 or TRBD2 (6 bases each). The CDR3 loop reads CASSLGGATTDTQYF. CDR3 coding DNA: TGTGCCAGCAGCTTAGGGGGGGCCACTACAGATACGCAGTATTTT.